The 15 T cell receptor beta chains in this list originate from one sample, sequenced in a study of T cells in Graves' hyperthyroidism and ophthalmopathy. TCR beta CDR3 sequences were amplified from RNA transcripts. First-round RT-PCR with HTBI primers amplified the TCR CDR3 region. TCRdb called the multiplex PCR reads again in MiXCR, with one record for every CDR3 protein. The repertoire holds about 760,000 distinct CDR3 sequences, approximately 36% seen once, with around 31% in the top ten. The sequencing input was blood. These receptors all stem from a middle-aged woman with Graves' hyperthyroidism.

The sample holds a few counts of this clonotype. V and J are TRBV7-2 and TRBJ2-1; D gene unclear. The CDR3 contains 13 residues. Germline lookup yields CDR1 SGHTA and CDR2 FQGNSA. V dropped 5 bases and J dropped 5 bases, with 10 bases sitting between them. The CDR3 loop reads CASSGYIDNEQFF. The CDR3 DNA sequence: TGTGCCAGCAGCGGGTACATAGACAATGAGCAGTTCTTC.

This clonotype occurred many times. The rearrangement uses TRBV20-1 and TRBJ2-2; 8 nucleotides match TRBD1. Per germline, CDR1 DFQATT and CDR2 SNEGSKA (reference sequence). This CDR3 region has 16 residues. V was clipped by 2 bases and J by 2 bases; unmatched bases: 7. CDR3 nucleotides: TGCAGTGCTAGAAAAAGCAGGGGGCGAAACACCGGGGAGCTGTTTTTT. This encodes CSARKSRGRNTGELFF.

On this clonotype itself: This may be a read error: a much more frequent sequence differs by one nucleotide. The chain couples TRBV19 to TRBJ2-7, with D possibly being TRBD2 (5 bases). The CDR3 extends over 13 amino acids. V was cut by 10 bases and J by 5 bases, with 18 bases left in between. Germline V gene lookup returns CDR1 LNHDA and CDR2 SQIVND (reference sequence). CDR3 region: CATAVGGGHEQYF. CDR3 nucleotide sequence: TGTGCCACCGCTGTAGGAGGCGGCCACGAGCAGTACTTC.

This chain links TRBV28 with TRBJ2-7; 10 nucleotides line up with TRBD1. CDR1 and CDR2 (germline): MDHEN, SYDVKM. J gave up 7 bases and V 4 bases, and 13 bases lay outside the gene matches. The CDR3 totals 16 residues. DNA of the CDR3: TGTGCCAGCAGTTCCGGGACAGGGGTTCCGGTAGTGGAGCAGTACTTC. Translated, it gives CASSSGTGVPVVEQYF.

This clonotype was counted between two and nine times. The chain has TRBV12-3 or TRBV12-4 and TRBJ1-1, with 7 bases aligning to TRBD1. This CDR3 region has 15 residues. V lost 6 bases and J lost 3; bases outside the gene matches: 10. CDR3 in amino acids: CASSNSRQGDTEAFF. CDR3 sequence (DNA): TGTGCCAGCAGCAACAGTAGACAGGGAGACACTGAAGCTTTCTTT.

CDR3 DNA sequence: TGTGCCAGCGCGCGGGGGATACGGAATCAGCCCCAGCATTTT. This gives the protein CASARGIRNQPQHF. The chain carries TRBV12-3 or TRBV12-4 and TRBJ1-5, with a tentative D call TRBD1 (5 bases). This CDR3 is 14 amino acids long. Deletions cut 8 bases from V and 4 bases from J, with 15 bases between.

This clonotype occurred a few times. The rearrangement uses TRBV6-5 and TRBJ2-7, with TRBD1 identical over 9 bases. Per the germline V gene, CDR1 is MNHEY and CDR2 is SVGAGI. Germline trimming cut 8 bases from V and 2 bases from J; bases unmatched to any gene: 4. This CDR3 is 13 amino acids long. For the CDR3, the DNA is TGTGCCAGCTGGGGGACAGGGACCTACGAGCAGTACTTC. It specifies CASWGTGTYEQYF.

This clonotype was seen more than once but under ten times. This chain connects TRBV6-6 to TRBJ1-1; 8 bases line up with TRBD1. V trimming: 7 bases; J trimming: 0 bases; junction bases outside the gene matches: 7. CDR3 length equals 15 residues. CDR1 is MNHNY, CDR2 SVGAGI, per germline (reference sequence). In nucleotides, the CDR3 is TGTGCCAGCAAGCCGGACAGGGCAATGAACACTGAAGCTTTCTTT. Translation gives CASKPDRAMNTEAFF.

The V gene is TRBV19, the J gene TRBJ1-2; tentative D call: TRBD1 (5 bases). The CDR3 totals 13 residues. CDR1 is LNHDA, CDR2 SQIVND, per germline (reference sequence). The V and J ends lost 7 bases and 4 bases respectively, with 13 bases between them. Written as DNA, the CDR3 is TGTGCCAGTAACGACGGGGGGTCCTATGGCTACACCTTC. Its translation is CASNDGGSYGYTF.

CDR3 region: CSAKSWGTGELFF. As DNA, the CDR3 is TGCAGTGCAAAGAGTTGGGGGACCGGGGAGCTGTTTTTT. The chain has TRBV20-1 and TRBJ2-2; D could derive from TRBD1 or TRBD2 (5 bases each). CDR1 is DFQATT and CDR2 is SNEGSKA in the germline V gene (reference sequence). V was pared by 6 bases and J by 5 bases, with 13 bases between. The CDR3 contains 13 residues.

A note on this clonotype: It may be a read error: a sequence one base away is much more abundant. This chain connects TRBV12-5 to TRBJ1-2; no reliable D call. The CDR3 spans 13 residues. V gave up 1 base and J gave up 5 bases, with 8 bases separating them. Germline CDR1 is LGHNT and CDR2 is FRNRAP. CDR3 sequence (DNA): TGTGCTAGTGGTTTGGGCAGAAAGTATGGCTACACCTTC. This translates into CASGLGRKYGYTF.

Details on this clonotype: Since a much larger clone is just one base distant, this may be a read error. The chain is built from TRBV7-2 and TRBJ1-5, with D possibly TRBD1 on 5 matching bases. CDR3 length: 13 amino acids. Germline V gene data show CDR1 as SGHTA and CDR2 as FQGNSA. The V and J ends lost 5 bases and 8 bases respectively, with 13 bases between them. CDR3 protein: CASSLGPQEPQHF. CDR3 in DNA: TGTGCCAGCAGCCTGGGACCCCAAGAGCCCCAGCATTTT.

The CDR3 here is CASSQLAESSYEQYF. The CDR3 DNA is TGTGCCAGCAGCCAACTAGCGGAGAGCTCCTACGAGCAGTACTTC. The chain is built from TRBV4-2 and TRBJ2-7, with TRBD2 matching over 7 bases. Germline CDR1 is LGHNA and CDR2 is YNFKEQ. V gave up 2 bases and J gave up 0 bases; unmatched junction bases: 4. CDR3 length equals 15 residues.

As regards this clonotype: Relative to the germline gene, one junction end is altered; a read error may explain this. The V call is TRBV3-1, the J call TRBJ1-6, with D unresolved. Germline CDR1 reads LGHDT; CDR2 reads YNNKEL (reference sequence). CDR3 length: 12 residues. This CDR3 reads CASSLGFGSRSF. DNA for the CDR3: TGTGCCAGCAGCCTCGGATTTGGAAGTCGGTCGTTT.

This clonotype turned up a few times. Possible read error: a much larger clone is one base away. The chain joins TRBV20-1 to TRBJ2-5; D possibly corresponds to TRBD1 (5 bases). Germline CDR1 reads DFQATT; CDR2 reads SNEGSKA (reference sequence). The CDR3 is made up of 12 amino acids. V lost 6 bases, J lost 5 bases, and 13 bases lay in between. The CDR3 nucleotides are TGCAGTGCCCAGGCAGGGTTGGAGACCCAGTACTTC. Translation gives CSAQAGLETQYF.